This entry is about one T cell receptor beta chain. What it binds is unknown. CDR3 size: 15 residues. V was pared by 5 bases and J by 6 bases, with 10 bases of the junction left unmatched. CDR1 LGHNT and CDR2 FRNRAP come from the germline V gene. This entry belongs to a study of Ad26.COV2.S vaccination and SARS-CoV-2 variants. Study-level background: Donor was assigned to the Ad26.COV2.S arm of trial COV1001. Study outcomes and limitations: Participants given vaccine showed non-spike TCR breadth similar to that of placebo recipients. Placebo recipients trailed vaccine recipients in spike-specific TCR breadth.

Treatment given: roughly 19 received Ad26.COV2.S at low or high dose, single or two shots; about five received placebo; per-sample allocation not given. Day 63 following the first vaccine or placebo injection was when the samples were taken. In Boston, an adult donor aged 18-55 years took part. TCRdb's table, derived via immunoSEQ multiplex PCR, lists solely in-frame clones and lacks some. Of roughly 700,000 clones listed, 70% to 90% are singletons. This chain links TRBV12-5 with TRBJ2-1; 7 nucleotides match TRBD1. This material consisted of peripheral blood, taken in a trial of Ad26.COV2.S vaccine versus placebo. The TCR originated in a person between 18 and 65 years old who received the Ad26.COV2.S COVID-19 vaccine or a placebo. CDR3 sequence reads: CASGPIYPGGNEQFF. The CDR3 nucleotides are TGTGCTAGTGGTCCTATCTATCCAGGGGGCAATGAGCAGTTCTTC.